The source of this T cell receptor (beta chain) is a study of CD8 T cells in Susac syndrome. With 4 bases removed from V and 7 bases from J, the gap between germline ends came to 16 bases. The CDR3 is 14 residues long. CDR1 is LNHDA and CDR2 is SQIVND in the germline V gene (reference sequence). It was with random hexamers that roughly 0.45 to 1 ug RNA was reverse transcribed. An immunoSEQ multiplex PCR generated amplified TCR beta CDR3 products spanning 54 Vbeta and 13 Jbeta. In TCRdb, the immunoSEQ multiplex PCR reads were re-called with MiXCR into one record per CDR3 protein. Here the sample spans a few hundred thousand distinct CDR3 sequences, around 95% being singletons. This clonotype was picked up one time.

The V call is TRBV19, the J call TRBJ1-2; D is perhaps TRBD1 (6 bases). The sample consisted of CD4+ T cells from PBMCs. This TCR derives from a human donor with multiple sclerosis. The CDR3 DNA follows: TGTGCCAGTAGTACGGGGGGCCTCGGAGGTGGCTACACCTTC. Protein sequence: CASSTGGLGGGYTF.